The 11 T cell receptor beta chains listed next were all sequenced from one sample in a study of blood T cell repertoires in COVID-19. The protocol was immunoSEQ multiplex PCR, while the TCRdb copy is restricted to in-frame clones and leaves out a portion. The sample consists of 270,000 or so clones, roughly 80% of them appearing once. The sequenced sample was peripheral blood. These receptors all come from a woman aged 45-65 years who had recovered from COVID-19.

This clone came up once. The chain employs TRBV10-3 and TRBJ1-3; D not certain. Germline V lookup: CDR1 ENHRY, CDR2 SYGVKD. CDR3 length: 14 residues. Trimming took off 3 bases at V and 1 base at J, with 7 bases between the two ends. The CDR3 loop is CAISENKSGNTIYF. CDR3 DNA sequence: TGTGCCATCAGTGAAAACAAGTCTGGAAACACCATATATTTT.

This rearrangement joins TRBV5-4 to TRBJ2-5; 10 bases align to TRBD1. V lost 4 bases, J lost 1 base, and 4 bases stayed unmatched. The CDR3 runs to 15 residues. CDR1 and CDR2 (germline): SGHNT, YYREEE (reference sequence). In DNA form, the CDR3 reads TGTGCCAGCAGCCAAGGGGACAGGGGCCAAGAGACCCAGTACTTC. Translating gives CASSQGDRGQETQYF.

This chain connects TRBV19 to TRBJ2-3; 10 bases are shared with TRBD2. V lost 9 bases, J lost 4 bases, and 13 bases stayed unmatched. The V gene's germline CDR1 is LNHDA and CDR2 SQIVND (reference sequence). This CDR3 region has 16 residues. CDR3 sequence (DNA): TGTGCCAGCTCCCCTGCAGCGGGAGGGAGGGCAGATACGCAGTATTTT. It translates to CASSPAAGGRADTQYF.

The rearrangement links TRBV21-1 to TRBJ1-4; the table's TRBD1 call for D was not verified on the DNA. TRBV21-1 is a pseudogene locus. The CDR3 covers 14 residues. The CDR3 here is CASSQTGQYEKLFF. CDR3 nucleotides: TGTGCCAGCAGCCAGACAGGGCAATATGAAAAACTGTTTTTT.

The CDR3 spells CASSRRGPDTGELFF. Here the CDR3 DNA reads TGTGCCAGCAGCCGCAGGGGGCCGGACACCGGGGAGCTGTTTTTT. The chain uses TRBV3-1 (or the pseudogene TRBV3-2) and TRBJ2-2; 8 positions match TRBD1. V gave up 4 bases and J gave up 3 bases; unmatched junction bases: 4. The CDR3 has 15 residues. From germline, CDR1 is LGHDT and CDR2 YNNKEL (reference sequence).

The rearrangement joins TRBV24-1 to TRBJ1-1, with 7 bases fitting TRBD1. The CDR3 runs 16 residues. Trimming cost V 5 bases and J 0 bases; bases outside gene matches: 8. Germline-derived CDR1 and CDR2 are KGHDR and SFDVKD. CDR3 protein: CATSASTGRMNTEAFF. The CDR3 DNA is TGTGCCACCAGTGCCTCGACAGGGCGCATGAACACTGAAGCTTTCTTT.

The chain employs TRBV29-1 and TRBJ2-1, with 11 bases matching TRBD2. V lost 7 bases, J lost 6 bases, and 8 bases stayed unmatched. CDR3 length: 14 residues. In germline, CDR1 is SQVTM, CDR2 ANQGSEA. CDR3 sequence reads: CSAAGTSGGNEQFF. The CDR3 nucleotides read TGCAGCGCCGCCGGGACTAGCGGAGGCAATGAGCAGTTCTTC.

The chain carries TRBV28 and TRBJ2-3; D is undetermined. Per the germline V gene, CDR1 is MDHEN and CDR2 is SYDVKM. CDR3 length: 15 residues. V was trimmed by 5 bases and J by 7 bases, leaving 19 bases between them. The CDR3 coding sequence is TGTGCCAGCAGTCTGCCAGCTCTATCCACTAATACGCAGTATTTT. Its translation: CASSLPALSTNTQYF.

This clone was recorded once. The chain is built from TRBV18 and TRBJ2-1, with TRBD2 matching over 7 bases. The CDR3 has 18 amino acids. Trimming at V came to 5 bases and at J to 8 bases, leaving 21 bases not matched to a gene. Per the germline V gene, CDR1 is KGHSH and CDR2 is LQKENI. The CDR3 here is CASSYTERSGGTGDEQFF. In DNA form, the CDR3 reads TGTGCCAGCTCATACACCGAGCGGTCCGGGGGGACGGGTGATGAGCAGTTCTTC.

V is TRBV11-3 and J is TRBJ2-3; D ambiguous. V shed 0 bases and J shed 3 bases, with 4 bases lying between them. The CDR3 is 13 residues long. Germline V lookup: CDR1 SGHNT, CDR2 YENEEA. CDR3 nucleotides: TGTGCCAGCAGCTTAGATCAGACAGATACGCAGTATTTT. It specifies CASSLDQTDTQYF.

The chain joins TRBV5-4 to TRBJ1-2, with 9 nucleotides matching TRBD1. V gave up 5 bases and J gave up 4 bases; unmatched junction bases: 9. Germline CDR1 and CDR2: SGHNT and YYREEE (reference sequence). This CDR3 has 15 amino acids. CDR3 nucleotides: TGTGCCAGCAGTTCGGGACAGGGATTCGGCTATGGCTACACCTTC. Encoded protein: CASSSGQGFGYGYTF.